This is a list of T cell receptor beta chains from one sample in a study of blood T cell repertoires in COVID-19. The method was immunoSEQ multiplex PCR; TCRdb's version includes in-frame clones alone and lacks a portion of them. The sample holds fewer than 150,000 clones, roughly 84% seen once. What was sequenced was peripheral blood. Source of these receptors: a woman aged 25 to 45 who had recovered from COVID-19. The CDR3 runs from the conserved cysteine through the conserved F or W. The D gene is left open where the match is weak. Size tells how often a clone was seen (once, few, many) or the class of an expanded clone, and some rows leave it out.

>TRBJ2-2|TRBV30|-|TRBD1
CASGQGGTGELFF
TGTGCCTCAGGACAGGGGGGGACCGGGGAGCTGTTTTTT
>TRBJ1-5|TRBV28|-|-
CAAAGNQPQHF
TGTGCCGCGGCAGGGAATCAGCCCCAGCATTTT
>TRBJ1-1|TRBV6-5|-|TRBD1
CASSYDRGRTEAFF
TGTGCCAGCAGTTACGACAGGGGGAGGACTGAAGCTTTCTTT
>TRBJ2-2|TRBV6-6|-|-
CASSYRGGVDTGELFF
TGTGCCAGCAGTTACAGAGGCGGGGTCGACACCGGGGAGCTGTTTTTT
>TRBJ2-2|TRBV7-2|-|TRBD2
CASSLVRGVGTGELFF
TGTGCCAGCAGCTTAGTTCGGGGGGTAGGCACCGGGGAGCTGTTTTTT
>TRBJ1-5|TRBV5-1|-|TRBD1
CASSPGTGGANQPQHF
TGCGCCAGCAGCCCTGGGACAGGGGGTGCCAATCAGCCCCAGCATTTT
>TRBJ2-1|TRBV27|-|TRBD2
CASTPASGSYNEQFF
TGTGCCAGCACCCCGGCTAGCGGGAGTTACAATGAGCAGTTCTTC
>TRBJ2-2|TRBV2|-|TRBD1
CASSGQGVTGELFF
TGTGCCAGCAGTGGACAGGGAGTTACCGGGGAGCTGTTTTTT
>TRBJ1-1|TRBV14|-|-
CASTPTGLNTEAFF
TGTGCCAGTACCCCTACAGGGTTGAACACTGAAGCTTTCTTT
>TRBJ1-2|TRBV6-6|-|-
CASSRQANYGYTF
TGTGCCAGCAGTCGACAGGCCAACTATGGCTACACCTTC
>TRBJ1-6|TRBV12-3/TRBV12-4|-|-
CASSDRFNSPLHF
TGTGCCAGCAGTGACAGATTTAATTCACCCCTCCACTTT
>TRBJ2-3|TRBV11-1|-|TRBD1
CASSPDRVTDTQYF
TGTGCCAGCAGCCCCGACAGGGTGACAGATACGCAGTATTTT
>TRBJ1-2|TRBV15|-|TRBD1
CATSSLSGQDDGYTF
TGTGCCACCAGCAGTCTCTCGGGACAGGATGATGGCTACACCTTC
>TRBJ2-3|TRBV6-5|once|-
CASSSPGLQYF
TGTGCCAGCAGTTCCCCGGGACTCCAGTATTTT
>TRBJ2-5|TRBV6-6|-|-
CASSYGRQETQYF
TGTGCCAGCAGTTACGGCAGGCAAGAGACCCAGTACTTC
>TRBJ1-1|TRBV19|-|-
CASIPGGGANTEAFF
TGTGCCAGTATCCCCGGAGGAGGAGCGAACACTGAAGCTTTCTTT
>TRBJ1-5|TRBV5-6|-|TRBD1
CASSYGQGDQPQHF
TGTGCCAGCAGCTACGGACAGGGCGATCAACCCCAGCATTTT
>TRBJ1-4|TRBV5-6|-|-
CASSLVTAGEEKLFF
TGTGCCAGCAGCTTGGTAACAGCGGGAGAGGAAAAACTGTTTTTT
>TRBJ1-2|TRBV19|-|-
CASRMDSNYGYTF
TGTGCCAGTAGAATGGACTCTAACTATGGCTACACCTTC
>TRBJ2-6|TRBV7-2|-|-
CASSLRGNGAGANVLTF
TGTGCCAGCAGCTTAAGAGGGAATGGAGCTGGGGCCAACGTCCTGACTTTC
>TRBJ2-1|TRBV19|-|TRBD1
CASSIGQGAIYNEQFF
TGTGCCAGTAGTATTGGACAGGGGGCGATATACAATGAGCAGTTCTTC
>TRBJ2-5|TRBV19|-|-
CASSIRQTFQETQYF
TGTGCCAGTAGTATTAGACAGACCTTTCAAGAGACCCAGTACTTC
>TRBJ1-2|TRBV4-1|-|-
CASSQDLTKELYGYTF
TGCGCCAGCAGCCAAGATTTGACGAAGGAGCTCTATGGCTACACCTTC
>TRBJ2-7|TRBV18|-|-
CASQGLGEQYF
TGTGCCAGTCAGGGGCTGGGCGAGCAGTACTTC
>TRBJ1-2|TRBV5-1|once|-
CASSWTGDFFYGYTF
TGCGCCAGCAGCTGGACCGGGGATTTTTTCTATGGCTACACCTTC
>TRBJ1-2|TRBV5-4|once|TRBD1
CASTFPGQASNYGYTF
TGTGCCAGCACTTTTCCGGGACAGGCAAGTAACTATGGCTACACCTTC
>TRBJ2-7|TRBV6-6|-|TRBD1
CASSRDRSSYEQYF
TGTGCCAGCAGTAGGGACAGGTCCTCCTACGAGCAGTACTTC
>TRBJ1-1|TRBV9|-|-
CASSPVSSTEAFF
TGTGCCAGCAGCCCCGTGAGTTCCACTGAAGCTTTCTTT
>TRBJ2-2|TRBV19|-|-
CASSIQGRAGELFF
TGTGCCAGTTCCATTCAGGGGAGGGCCGGGGAGCTGTTTTTT
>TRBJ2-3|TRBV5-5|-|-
CASSLQVSTDTQYF
TGTGCCAGCAGCTTACAGGTTAGCACAGATACGCAGTATTTT
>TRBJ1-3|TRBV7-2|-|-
CASSLASGTGNTIYF
TGTGCCAGCAGCTTAGCTTCAGGGACTGGAAACACCATATATTTT
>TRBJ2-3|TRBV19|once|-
CASSSSGASTDTQYF
TGTGCCAGCTCGTCGTCAGGGGCTAGCACAGATACGCAGTATTTT
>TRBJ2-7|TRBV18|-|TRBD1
CASSPPGQPLFSF
TGTGCCAGCTCACCACCGGGACAGCCCCTATTTTCCTTC
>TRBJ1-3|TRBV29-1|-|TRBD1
CSVSQGALTGNTIYF
TGCAGCGTCTCACAGGGGGCTTTAACTGGAAACACCATATATTTT
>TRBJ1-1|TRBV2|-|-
CATRTPGNTEAFF
TGTGCCACAAGGACACCTGGGAACACTGAAGCTTTCTTT
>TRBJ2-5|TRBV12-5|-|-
CASGSMSTKETQYF
TGTGCTAGTGGTTCCATGTCCACAAAAGAGACCCAGTACTTC
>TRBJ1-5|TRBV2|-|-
CASSREGDSNQPQHF
TGTGCCAGCAGCAGAGAGGGGGATAGCAATCAGCCCCAGCATTTT
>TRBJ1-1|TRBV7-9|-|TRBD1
CASSFGGTGNTEAFF
TGTGCCAGCAGCTTCGGCGGGACAGGTAACACTGAAGCTTTCTTT
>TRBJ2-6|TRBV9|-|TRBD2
CASSLGLAGAGANVLTF
TGTGCCAGCAGCTTGGGACTAGCGGGAGCTGGGGCCAACGTCCTGACTTTC
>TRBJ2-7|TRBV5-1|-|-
CASSSRDPTYEQYF
TGCGCCAGCAGCTCCCGGGATCCAACCTACGAGCAGTACTTC
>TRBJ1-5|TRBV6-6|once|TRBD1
CASRDRERSNQPQHF
TGTGCCAGCAGAGACAGGGAGAGGAGCAATCAGCCCCAGCATTTT
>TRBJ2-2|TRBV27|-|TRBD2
CASSPRLAVGELFF
TGTGCCAGCAGTCCAAGACTAGCAGTCGGGGAGCTGTTTTTT
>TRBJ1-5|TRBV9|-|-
CASSSGSNQPQHF
TGTGCCAGCAGCTCGGGTAGCAATCAGCCCCAGCATTTT
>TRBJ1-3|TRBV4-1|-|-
CASSQGVLGKGAGNTIYF
TGCGCCAGCAGCCAAGGAGTTTTGGGTAAAGGAGCTGGAAACACCATATATTTT
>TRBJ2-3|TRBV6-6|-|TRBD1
CASGDRGKTDTQYF
TGTGCCAGCGGCGACAGGGGAAAGACAGATACGCAGTATTTT
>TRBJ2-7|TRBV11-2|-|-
CASSLDGFTYEQYF
TGTGCCAGCAGCTTAGATGGCTTTACCTACGAGCAGTACTTC
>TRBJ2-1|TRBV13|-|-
CASSLGREIDEQFF
TGTGCCAGCAGCTTAGGCCGGGAGATCGATGAGCAGTTCTTC
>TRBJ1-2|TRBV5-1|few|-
CASSLGPGGSYGYTF
TGCGCCAGCAGCTTGGGGCCAGGCGGGTCCTATGGCTACACCTTC
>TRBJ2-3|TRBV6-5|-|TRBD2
CASRSAGGGTDTQYF
TGTGCCAGCAGGTCGGCGGGAGGAGGCACAGATACGCAGTATTTT
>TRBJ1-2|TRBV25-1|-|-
CASSGYDRSYGYTF
TGTGCCAGCAGTGGATATGACAGGTCCTATGGCTACACCTTC